These 13 T cell receptor beta chains share one sample of origin, sequenced in a study of early T cells in non-severe SARS-CoV-2 infection. TCRdb ran MiXCR on the 5' RACE reads and lists one entry per CDR3 protein. The repertoire holds around 70,000 distinct CDR3 sequences, with approximately 11% as singletons. The source material was whole blood, sampled at baseline. The receptors originated from an adult who was a healthcare worker with PCR-confirmed SARS-CoV-2 infection or an uninfected control (not recorded which).

This clonotype was counted many times. This chain joins TRBV5-1 and TRBJ2-7; the match to TRBD1 covers 8 bases. V was clipped by 0 bases and J by 5 bases; unmatched bases: 4. From germline, CDR1 is SGHRS and CDR2 YFSETQ. The CDR3 has 14 amino acids. Written as DNA, the CDR3 is TGCGCCAGCAGCTTGGTTTCAGGGGGCAACGAGCAGTACTTC. This codes for CASSLVSGGNEQYF.

Ten or more counts support this clonotype. The CDR3 DNA sequence: TGTGCCAGCAGTTTAGTCGATGAGCAGTTCTTC. It is translated as CASSLVDEQFF. V gene TRBV12-3 or TRBV12-4 combines with J gene TRBJ2-1; the D is unclear. The CDR3 runs 11 residues. The V and J ends lost 1 base and 8 bases respectively, with 3 bases between them.

This clonotype was seen at least ten times. The V and J genes are TRBV28 and TRBJ2-7, with 7 bases that match TRBD2. Germline V gives CDR1 MDHEN, CDR2 SYDVKM. This CDR3 spans 15 amino acids. Unmatched junction bases numbered 9, after V lost 7 bases and J lost 0 bases. The CDR3: CASTVGGLHSYEQYF. CDR3 sequence (DNA): TGTGCCAGCACCGTCGGGGGACTACACTCCTACGAGCAGTACTTC.

CDR3 in DNA: TGCAGCCAGGCCTCTGCCGGGGAGCTGTTTTTT. Residues: CSQASAGELFF. This sequence joins TRBV29-1 and TRBJ2-2; D gene unclear. Per germline, CDR1 SQVTM and CDR2 ANQGSEA. The length of the CDR3 is 11 residues. V lost 8 bases and J 6 bases, leaving 10 bases between the germline ends.

The table lists this clonotype with many counts. CDR3: CAISGATIPGELFF. DNA for the CDR3: TGTGCCATCAGTGGGGCCACGATTCCCGGGGAGCTGTTTTTT. The chain joins TRBV10-3 to TRBJ2-2; D remains unclear. The V and J ends lost 4 bases and 6 bases respectively, with 12 bases between them. Germline V CDR1 and CDR2: ENHRY, SYGVKD. The CDR3 spans 14 residues.

This clonotype has a handful of counts. This chain uses TRBV29-1 with TRBJ2-2, with a possible D match to TRBD2 (5 bases). Trimming shortened V by 4 bases and J by 7 bases, and 7 bases separated the two germline ends. The V gene's germline CDR1 is SQVTM and CDR2 ANQGSEA. CDR3 length: 11 residues. The chain's CDR3 is CSVVRGGELFF. The CDR3 coding sequence is TGCAGCGTTGTTCGGGGCGGGGAGCTGTTTTTT.

This clonotype was observed many times. The V gene is TRBV20-1, the J gene TRBJ2-3; perhaps TRBD2 as D (6 bases). The CDR3 is made up of 15 amino acids. Trimming shortened V by 0 bases and J by 0 bases, and 10 bases separated the two germline ends. Germline V gene data show CDR1 as DFQATT and CDR2 as SNEGSKA (reference sequence). DNA for the CDR3: TGCAGTGCTAGAGATCTAGCGCAAAGCACAGATACGCAGTATTTT. This sequence encodes CSARDLAQSTDTQYF.

This clonotype was observed a few times. The V gene is TRBV15, the J gene TRBJ1-1; D remains unclear. V lost 1 base and J 3 bases, leaving 9 bases between the germline ends. This CDR3 spans 14 amino acids. Germline CDR1 is LNHNV and CDR2 is YYDKDF (reference sequence). The CDR3 bases are TGTGCCACCAGCAGAGTATGGGTTGACACTGAAGCTTTCTTT. Translating gives CATSRVWVDTEAFF.

The sample holds many counts of this clonotype. The chain employs TRBV6-2 or TRBV6-3 and TRBJ1-5; 8 bases are shared with TRBD1. Germline V gives CDR1 MNHEY, CDR2 SVGEGT. CDR3 size: 15 residues. The junction had 9 bases not matched to a gene; V was cut back by 7 bases and J by 4 bases. The CDR3 bases are TGTGCCAGCACCGAACTCCGGGACAGGAATCAGCCCCAGCATTTT. It is translated as CASTELRDRNQPQHF.

This chain connects TRBV4-2 to TRBJ2-3, with TRBD2 identical over 10 bases. V dropped 1 base and J dropped 4; count of bases not matched to a gene: 5. This CDR3 spans 16 amino acids. Germline CDR1 LGHNA, CDR2 YNFKEQ. The CDR3 sequence: CASSQGTSGWADTQYF. CDR3 nucleotide sequence: TGTGCCAGCAGCCAAGGGACTAGCGGATGGGCAGATACGCAGTATTTT.

The genes are TRBV7-8 and TRBJ2-7, with D maybe TRBD1 (7 bases). Germline V CDR1 and CDR2: SGHVS, FQNEAQ. Trimming took 1 base from V and 3 from J, leaving 16 bases between them. The CDR3 extends over 16 amino acids. As DNA, the CDR3 is TGTGCCAGCAGCTTAGGTACGGCGGGACAGATCTACGAGCAGTACTTC. This translates into CASSLGTAGQIYEQYF.

The rearrangement joins TRBV3-1 to TRBJ2-7, with D unclear. CDR1 LGHDT and CDR2 YNNKEL come from the germline V gene (reference sequence). The CDR3 covers 14 residues. Trimming took 1 base from V and 0 from J, leaving 7 bases between them. CDR3 amino acids: CASSQALSSYEQYF. CDR3 nucleotide sequence: TGTGCCAGCAGCCAAGCCCTGAGCTCCTACGAGCAGTACTTC.

This clonotype was observed at least ten times. This chain joins TRBV19 and TRBJ1-1, with 7 bases identical to TRBD1. This CDR3 is built from 13 residues. J gave up 11 bases and V 7 bases, and 13 bases lay outside the gene matches. Per the germline V gene, CDR1 is LNHDA and CDR2 is SQIVND (reference sequence). The CDR3 DNA follows: TGTGCCAGTACACAGACAGGGACCAAACCGGCTTTCTTT. It is translated as CASTQTGTKPAFF.